One T cell receptor (beta chain) is described in this entry. This record belongs to a study of blood T cell repertoires in COVID-19. This CDR3 spans 15 amino acids. Germline V gene lookup returns CDR1 MDHEN and CDR2 SYDVKM. V gave up 5 bases and J gave up 5 bases; unmatched junction bases: 8. Measured with immunoSEQ multiplex PCR; TCRdb has only the in-frame clones, and not every one. Altogether around 100,000 clones are present, approximately 78% being singletons, with the ten largest covering roughly 7.9%. Input material: peripheral blood. The receptor comes from a man between 65 and 85 years old with acute or convalescent COVID-19. This chain joins TRBV28 and TRBJ2-1; 8 bases fit TRBD2. CDR3 in amino acids: CASSTGGRVDNEQFF. In nucleotides, the CDR3 is TGTGCCAGCAGTACGGGGGGGCGGGTAGACAATGAGCAGTTCTTC.